The next 15 T cell receptor beta chains were all read from a single sample in a study of breast tumors, draining lymph nodes, adjacent tissues. Breast cancer patients provided tissue from their axillary draining lymph nodes. A single record per CDR3 protein comes from TCRdb applying MiXCR to the multiplex PCR reads. The table has 150,000 to 200,000 distinct CDR3 sequences, approximately 30% seen once. The sample was axillary lymph node tissue. These receptors were obtained from a female donor with breast cancer. Some clones in this sample may be carry-over from other donors' samples.

This clonotype was counted ten times or more. The DNA for the CDR3 is TGTGCCAGCAGCGTAGGAGCGGGGAGCACAGATACGCAGTATTTT. Protein product: CASSVGAGSTDTQYF. V gene TRBV9 combines with J gene TRBJ2-3; TRBD2 agrees at 7 bases. From germline, CDR1 is SGDLS and CDR2 YYNGEE. V was clipped by 0 bases and J by 0 bases; unmatched bases: 1. CDR3 length: 15 residues.

The chain joins TRBV6-5 to TRBJ2-2; a possible D gene is TRBD1 (6 bases). V dropped 5 bases and J dropped 2 bases, with 18 bases sitting between them. There are 17 residues in the CDR3. The V gene's germline CDR1 is MNHEY and CDR2 SVGAGI. The CDR3 DNA reads as TGTGCCAGCAGTCCCTCAAGGGGCAGGGGTAACACCGGGGAGCTGTTTTTT. Translation: CASSPSRGRGNTGELFF.

This clonotype was seen repeatedly, ten times or more. This rearrangement joins TRBV9 to TRBJ2-2, with 7 bases identical to TRBD1. V lost 3 bases and J lost 5; bases outside the gene matches: 7. The CDR3 spans 15 residues. Germline V lookup: CDR1 SGDLS, CDR2 YYNGEE. This CDR3 is CASSAARDRTGELFF. CDR3 sequence (DNA): TGTGCCAGCAGCGCGGCCCGGGACAGAACCGGGGAGCTGTTTTTT. The full variable domain, with the rest looked up from reference TRBV9 and TRBJ2-2, is DSGVTQTPKHLITATGQRVTLRCSPRSGDLSVYWYQQSLDQGLQFLIQYYNGEERAKGNILERFSAQQFPDLHSELNLSSLELGDSALYFCASSAARDRTGELFFGEGSRLTVL.

There are many counts of this clonotype. The V and J genes are TRBV12-3 or TRBV12-4 and TRBJ2-6; a weak D match, TRBD2 (5 bases). The CDR3 is made up of 16 amino acids. With 5 bases removed from V and 0 bases from J, the gap between germline ends came to 11 bases. This CDR3 reads CASSPLGSSGANVLTF. As DNA, the CDR3 is TGTGCCAGCAGTCCGCTAGGGAGCTCTGGGGCCAACGTCCTGACTTTC.

This clonotype was recorded at least ten times. The CDR3 DNA is TGCGCCAGCAGCTGGGGTAGGGGGGCCGGAAACACCATATATTTT. It yields the protein CASSWGRGAGNTIYF. The rearrangement uses TRBV4-1 and TRBJ1-3; D is perhaps TRBD1 (6 bases). The V gene lost 5 bases and the J gene lost 4 bases, with 15 bases spanning the gap. The germline V gene encodes CDR1 MGHRA and CDR2 YSYEKL. The CDR3 spans 15 residues.

This clonotype was recorded a few times. A much larger clone is a single base away; this may be a read error. Since the CDR3 does not end with the conserved phenylalanine or tryptophan, this likely comes from a read error. The chain has TRBV7-9 and TRBJ1-2; D is unclear. The CDR3 consists of 15 residues. Germline values: CDR1 SEHNR, CDR2 FQNEAQ (reference sequence). V shed 5 bases and J shed 5 bases, with 18 bases lying between them. CDR3 loop: CASSPARGLGYGYTL. The CDR3 nucleotides are TGTGCCAGCAGCCCCGCCCGGGGTCTTGGATATGGCTACACCCTC.

This clonotype was counted at least ten times. V gene TRBV12-3 or TRBV12-4 combines with J gene TRBJ2-7; no clear D. With 6 bases removed from V and 4 bases from J, the gap between germline ends came to 16 bases. The CDR3 totals 14 residues. For the CDR3, the DNA is TGTGCCAGCAGCTACCTTCCGGGCTGGTACGAGCAGTACTTC. Translation gives CASSYLPGWYEQYF.

This clonotype was counted at least ten times. The V call is TRBV12-3 or TRBV12-4, the J call TRBJ2-7, with 10 bases lining up with TRBD2. Trimming at V came to 6 bases and at J to 0 bases, leaving 8 bases not matched to a gene. The CDR3 consists of 16 residues. The DNA for the CDR3 is TGTGCCAGCAGGTCCAGCGGGAGGGCCTCCTCCTACGAGCAGTACTTC. Translated, it gives CASRSSGRASSYEQYF.

The chain combines TRBV20-1 with TRBJ1-6; 12 positions match TRBD1. The CDR3 length is 13 residues. Trimming cost V 6 bases and J 10 bases; bases outside gene matches: 4. Germline V gene lookup returns CDR1 DFQATT and CDR2 SNEGSKA (reference sequence). CDR3 region: CSAPGQGASPLHF. CDR3 sequence (DNA): TGCAGTGCACCGGGACAGGGGGCCTCACCCCTCCACTTT.

This clonotype was found many times. The chain has TRBV5-8 and TRBJ2-5; no clear D. Germline V gene data show CDR1 as SGHTS and CDR2 as YDEGEE. This CDR3 is built from 9 residues. Trimming pared 10 bases from V and 7 bases from J, leaving 8 bases between. The CDR3 reads CASPGTQYF. In nucleotides, the CDR3 is TGTGCCTCCCCGGGGACCCAGTACTTC.

This sequence joins TRBV6-6 and TRBJ1-5, with D perhaps matching TRBD1 (5 bases). Germline V gene data show CDR1 as MNHNY and CDR2 as SVGAGI (reference sequence). The CDR3 loop spans 12 amino acids. V was trimmed by 6 bases and J by 11 bases, leaving 14 bases between them. CDR3 nucleotides: TGTGCCAGCAGCCTCGGGACTAGGGCCCAGCATTTT. Residues: CASSLGTRAQHF.

As regards this clonotype: Being one base from a much bigger clone, this may be a read error. The chain uses TRBV5-5 and TRBJ2-1; D is undetermined. The germline V gene encodes CDR1 SGHKS and CDR2 YYEKEE (reference sequence). V lost 0 bases and J 9 bases, leaving 13 bases between the germline ends. This CDR3 region has 14 residues. CDR3 amino acids: CASSLVVYTSEQFF. CDR3 coding DNA: TGTGCCAGCAGCTTGGTCGTCTATACTTCTGAGCAGTTCTTC.

This clonotype came up many times. The rearrangement joins TRBV11-3 to TRBJ2-3; D gene ambiguous. The germline V and J ends were trimmed by 1 base and 3 bases, with 11 bases remaining between them. CDR3 length: 15 residues. Germline V lookup: CDR1 SGHNT, CDR2 YENEEA. The CDR3 reads CASSLALAETDTQYF. The CDR3 nucleotides read TGTGCCAGCAGCTTAGCACTGGCAGAGACAGATACGCAGTATTTT.

This clonotype was detected only a few times. The chain couples TRBV28 to TRBJ2-1; TRBD2 agrees at 8 bases. J lost 6 bases, V lost 5 bases, and 9 bases had no gene match. Germline V lookup: CDR1 MDHEN, CDR2 SYDVKM. The CDR3 runs to 15 residues. CDR3 in amino acids: CASSDGSGSGNEQFF. CDR3 DNA: TGTGCCAGCAGTGACGGAAGCGGGAGCGGCAATGAGCAGTTCTTC.

As regards this clonotype: This may be a read error: a much more frequent sequence differs by one nucleotide. The genes are TRBV12-3 or TRBV12-4 and TRBJ2-1; tentatively, D is TRBD1 or TRBD2 (5 bases each). The CDR3 sequence is 15 residues long. DNA for the CDR3: TGTGCCAGCAGTCCCCGGGGCAGGGCCTACAAGGAGCAGTTCTTC. Its protein product is CASSPRGRAYKEQFF.